Given below is one T cell receptor beta chain in context. The junction shows a germline mismatch at one end, possibly a read error. The sample originates from a study of control samples from healthy donors and cancer patients. The table came from immunoSEQ multiplex PCR; TCRdb's copy has only in-frame clones and leaves some out. The data hold under 200,000 clones, with over 85% observed a single time. The germline gives CDR1 SSHAT, CDR2 FNYEAQ (reference sequence). This CDR3 contains 14 residues. Sample: blood. The V and J genes are TRBV7-7 and TRBJ2-2, with 9 bases fitting TRBD2. The TCR originated in a woman aged 40 to 50 in good health. The CDR3 nucleotides read TGTGCTAGCAGCTTAGCGGGGGTCACCGGGGAGCTGTTTTTT. Translated, it gives CASSLAGVTGELFF.